This TCR beta chain originates from a study of CD8+ T cells in alopecia areata. Stated treatment: oral pan-JAK inhibitor, 5-10 mg twice daily. CDR1 SGHDT and CDR2 YYEEEE come from the germline V gene. The length of the CDR3 is 14 residues. V was cut by 0 bases and J by 1 base, with 8 bases left in between. Reverse transcribed after extraction, RNA yielded cDNA as the sequencing template. Sequencing was performed with immunoSEQ multiplex PCR; in TCRdb, only in-frame clones are kept and a portion is missing. The table lists approximately 180,000 clones, about three fifths of them singletons. The gene calls are TRBV5-6 and TRBJ2-7; D remains unclear. The sample here was CD4+ T cells sorted from blood, taken at approximately week 50, from a patient treated with tofacitinib. The sequence derives from a human donor with alopecia areata. CDR3 DNA: TGTGCCAGCAGCTTGGATCCTGGATCCTACGAGCAGTACTTC. It translates to CASSLDPGSYEQYF.